A single T cell receptor beta chain is shown here with its context. Its target is not known. The assay was immunoSEQ multiplex PCR, and TCRdb's table has in-frame clones only and misses some. The repertoire includes approximately 130,000 clones, around 89% of them detected once, and 9.5% sits in the top ten. These data belong to a study of T cell responses to AZD1222 COVID-19 vaccine. Overall study results and limits: With dominance at 160-218 and 743-854, vaccine-associated CD4 TCRs spanned spike. Two AZD1222 doses significantly raised spike-specific TCR breadth and depth over controls. After the peak T cell response, and only then, were repertoires sampled. Donors were mostly white British, more females; clonal diversity possibly underestimated.

The specimen comprised peripheral blood, sampled 28 days after the second AZD1222 dose. This clonotype was sampled from an adult who received the AZD1222 COVID-19 vaccine.

The CDR3 spells CASSLYQGIPSPLHF. In DNA, the CDR3 is TGTGCCAGCAGCTTATATCAGGGGATCCCTTCACCCCTCCACTTT. The genes are TRBV7-9 and TRBJ1-6; D is possibly TRBD1 (6 bases). V dropped 2 bases and J dropped 9 bases, with 14 bases sitting between them. The CDR3 runs to 15 residues. Germline assignment: CDR1 SEHNR and CDR2 FQNEAQ (reference sequence).